This TCR beta chain appears in the sequencing data of a study of cytomegalovirus exposure and HLA in healthy donors. Study-wide context: The early release's HLA-typed donors yielded some 85 million unique TCRs. Findings and caveats of the study: 164 TCR beta chains were listed as cytomegalovirus-associated. According to reports, the classifier identified cytomegalovirus status with high specificity and sensitivity. Presence/absence analyses supposed approximately even sequencing depth among donors.

V gave up 3 bases and J gave up 3 bases; unmatched junction bases: 2. Germline assignment: CDR1 SGHDT and CDR2 YYEEEE. The CDR3 loop spans 15 amino acids. 13 Jbeta primers and 60 Vbeta primers were used for the PCR. Sequencing was performed with immunoSEQ multiplex PCR; in TCRdb, only in-frame clones are kept and a portion is missing. This sample has roughly 170,000 clones, with more than 60% found just once. Turning to this clone: Its antigen is as yet unknown.

This chain joins TRBV5-6 and TRBJ2-1, with 11 bases identical to TRBD1. Specimen: PBMCs. The TCR comes from a woman aged 30 to 39 in good health and CMV-seropositive. The CDR3 is CASSSGTGGYNEQFF. DNA for the CDR3: TGTGCCAGCAGCTCGGGGACAGGGGGCTACAATGAGCAGTTCTTC.